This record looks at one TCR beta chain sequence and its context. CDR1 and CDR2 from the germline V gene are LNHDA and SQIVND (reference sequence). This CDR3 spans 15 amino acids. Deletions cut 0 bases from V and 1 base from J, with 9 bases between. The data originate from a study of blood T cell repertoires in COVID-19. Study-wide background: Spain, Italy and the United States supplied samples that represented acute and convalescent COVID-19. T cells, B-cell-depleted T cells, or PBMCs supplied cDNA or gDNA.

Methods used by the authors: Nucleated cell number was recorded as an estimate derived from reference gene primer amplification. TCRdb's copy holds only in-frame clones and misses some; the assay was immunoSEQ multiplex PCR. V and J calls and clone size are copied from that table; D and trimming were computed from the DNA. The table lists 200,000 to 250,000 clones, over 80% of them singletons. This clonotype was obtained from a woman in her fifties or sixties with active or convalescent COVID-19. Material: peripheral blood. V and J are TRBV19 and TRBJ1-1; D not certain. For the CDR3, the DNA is TGTGCCAGTAGTATAGATCGGGTAGGGAACACTGAAGCTTTCTTT. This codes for CASSIDRVGNTEAFF.